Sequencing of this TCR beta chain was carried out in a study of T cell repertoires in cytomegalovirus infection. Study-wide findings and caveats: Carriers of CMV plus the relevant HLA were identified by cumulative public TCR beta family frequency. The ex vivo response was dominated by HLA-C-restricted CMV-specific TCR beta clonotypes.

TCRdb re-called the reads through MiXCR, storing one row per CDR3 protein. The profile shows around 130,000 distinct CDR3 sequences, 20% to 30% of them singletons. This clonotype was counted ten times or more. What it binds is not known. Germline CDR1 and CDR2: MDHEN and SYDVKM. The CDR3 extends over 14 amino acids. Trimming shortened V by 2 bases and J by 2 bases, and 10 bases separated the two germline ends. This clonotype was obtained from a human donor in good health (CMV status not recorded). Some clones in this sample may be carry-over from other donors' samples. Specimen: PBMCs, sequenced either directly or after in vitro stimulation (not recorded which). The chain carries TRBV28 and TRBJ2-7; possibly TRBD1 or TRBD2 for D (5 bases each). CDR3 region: CASSLGDRTYEQYF. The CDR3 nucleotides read TGTGCCAGCAGTTTAGGGGACCGGACCTACGAGCAGTACTTC.